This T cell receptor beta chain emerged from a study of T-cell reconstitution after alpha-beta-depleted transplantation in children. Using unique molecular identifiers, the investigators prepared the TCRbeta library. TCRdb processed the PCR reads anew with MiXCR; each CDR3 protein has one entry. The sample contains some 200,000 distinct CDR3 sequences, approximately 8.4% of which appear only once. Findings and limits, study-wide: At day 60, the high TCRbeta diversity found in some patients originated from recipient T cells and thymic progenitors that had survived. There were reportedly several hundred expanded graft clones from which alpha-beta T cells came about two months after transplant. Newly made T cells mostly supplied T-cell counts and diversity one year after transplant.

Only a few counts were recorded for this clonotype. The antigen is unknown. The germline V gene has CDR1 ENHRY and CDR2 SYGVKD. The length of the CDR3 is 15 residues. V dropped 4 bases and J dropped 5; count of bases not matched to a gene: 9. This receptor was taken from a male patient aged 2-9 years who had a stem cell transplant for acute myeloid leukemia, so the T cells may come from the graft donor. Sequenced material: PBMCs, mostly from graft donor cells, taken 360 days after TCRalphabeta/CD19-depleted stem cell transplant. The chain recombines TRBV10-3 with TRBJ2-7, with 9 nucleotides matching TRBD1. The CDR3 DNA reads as TGTGCCATCAGTGGACGGACAGGGGAATTCCACGAGCAGTACGTC. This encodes CAISGRTGEFHEQYV.